A single sample is the source of the 2 T cell receptor beta chains below, sequenced in a study of blood T cell repertoires in COVID-19. The repertoire was sequenced with immunoSEQ multiplex PCR; TCRdb's copy has only in-frame clones and lacks some. The sample lists about 150,000 clones; roughly 78% were seen once. Source material: peripheral blood. Receptor source: an elderly man with acute or convalescent COVID-19.

This sequence joins TRBV6-5 and TRBJ1-1; TRBD1 might be the D (5 bases). CDR1 MNHEY and CDR2 SVGAGI come from the germline V gene. The CDR3 contains 12 residues. Trimming removed 8 bases at V and 7 bases at J, with 14 bases between. The CDR3 spells CASSRVGGEAFF. DNA of the CDR3: TGTGCCAGCTCTAGGGTGGGGGGTGAAGCTTTCTTT.

DNA of the CDR3: TGTGCCAGCAGCTCCTATCTAGCGGGGGGACCAAATCAAGAGACCCAGTACTTC. This gives the protein CASSSYLAGGPNQETQYF. The V and J genes are TRBV11-3 and TRBJ2-5; 11 positions match TRBD2. The CDR3 has 18 amino acids. Per the germline V gene, CDR1 is SGHNT and CDR2 is YENEEA. V shed 4 bases, J shed 2 bases, and the junction held 12 bases outside the gene matches.